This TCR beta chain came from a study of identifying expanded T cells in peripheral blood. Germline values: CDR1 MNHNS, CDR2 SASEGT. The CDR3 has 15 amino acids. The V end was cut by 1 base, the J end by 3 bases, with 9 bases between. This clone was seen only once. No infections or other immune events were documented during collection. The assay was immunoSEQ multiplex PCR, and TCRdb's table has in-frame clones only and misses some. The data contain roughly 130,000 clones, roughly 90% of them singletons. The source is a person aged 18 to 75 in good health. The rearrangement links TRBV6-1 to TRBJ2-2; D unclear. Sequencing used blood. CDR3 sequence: CASSEVGTYTGELFF. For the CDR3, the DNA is TGTGCCAGCAGTGAAGTGGGCACCTACACCGGGGAGCTGTTTTTT.